This TCR beta chain originates from a study of blood T cell repertoires in COVID-19. V trimming: 3 bases; J trimming: 1 base; junction bases outside the gene matches: 3. Germline loops: CDR1 GTSNPN, CDR2 SVGIG (reference sequence). The CDR3 is 14 residues long. This clone showed up just once. The authors' processing: Estimation of nucleated cell counts was performed using reference gene primer amplification. Repertoires were generated with immunoSEQ multiplex PCR, while TCRdb's copy carries only in-frame clones and drops some. That table furnishes V, J and clone size, whereas the DNA furnished D and trimming. Among more than 70,000 clones listed, less than 90% were seen once.

The sequence was obtained from a woman of 80 years or more with acute or convalescent COVID-19. The chain employs TRBV30 and TRBJ1-1; 9 bases line up with TRBD1. The sample taken for sequencing was peripheral blood. Here the CDR3 DNA reads TGTGCCTGGAGCACAGGGGGCGAGAACACTGAAGCTTTCTTT. Translating gives CAWSTGGENTEAFF.